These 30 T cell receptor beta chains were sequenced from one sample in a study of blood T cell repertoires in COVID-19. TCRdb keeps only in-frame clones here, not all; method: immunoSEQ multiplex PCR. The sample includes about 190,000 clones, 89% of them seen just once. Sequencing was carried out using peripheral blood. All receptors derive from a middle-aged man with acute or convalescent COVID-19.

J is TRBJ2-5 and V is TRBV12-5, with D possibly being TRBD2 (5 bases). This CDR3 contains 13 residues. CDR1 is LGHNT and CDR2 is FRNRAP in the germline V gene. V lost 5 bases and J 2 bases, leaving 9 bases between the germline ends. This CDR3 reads CASGRSGQETQYF. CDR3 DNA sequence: TGTGCTAGTGGTCGCAGCGGACAAGAGACCCAGTACTTC.

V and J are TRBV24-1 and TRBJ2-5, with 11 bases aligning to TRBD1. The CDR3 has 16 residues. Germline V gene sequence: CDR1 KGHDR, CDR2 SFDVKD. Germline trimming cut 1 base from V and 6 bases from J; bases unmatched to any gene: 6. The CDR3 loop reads CATSDLGTGGRKTQYF. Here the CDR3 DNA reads TGTGCCACCAGTGATTTAGGGACAGGGGGGAGAAAGACCCAGTACTTC.

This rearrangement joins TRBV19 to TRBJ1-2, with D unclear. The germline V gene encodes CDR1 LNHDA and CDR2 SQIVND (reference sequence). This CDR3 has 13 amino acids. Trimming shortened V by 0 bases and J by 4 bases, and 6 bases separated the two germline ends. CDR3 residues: CASSIEYSYGYTF. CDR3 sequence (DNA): TGTGCCAGTAGTATAGAGTACAGCTATGGCTACACCTTC.

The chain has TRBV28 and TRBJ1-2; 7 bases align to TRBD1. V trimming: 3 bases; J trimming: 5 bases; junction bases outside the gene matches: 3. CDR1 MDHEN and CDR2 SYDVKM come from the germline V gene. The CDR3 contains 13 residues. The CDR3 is CASSLTGWYGYTF. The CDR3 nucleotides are TGTGCCAGCAGTTTGACAGGGTGGTATGGCTACACCTTC.

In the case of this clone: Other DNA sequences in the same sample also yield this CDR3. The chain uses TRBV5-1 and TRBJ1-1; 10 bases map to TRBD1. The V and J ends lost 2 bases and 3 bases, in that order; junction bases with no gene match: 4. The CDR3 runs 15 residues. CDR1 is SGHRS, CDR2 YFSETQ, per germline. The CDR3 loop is CASSLGDRGYTEAFF. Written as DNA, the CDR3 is TGCGCCAGCAGCTTAGGGGACAGGGGTTACACTGAAGCTTTCTTT.

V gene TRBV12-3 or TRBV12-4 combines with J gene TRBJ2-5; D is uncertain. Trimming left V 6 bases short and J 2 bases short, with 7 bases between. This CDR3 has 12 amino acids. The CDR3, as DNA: TGTGCCAGCAGCCTAAAACAAGAGACCCAGTACTTC. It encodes CASSLKQETQYF.

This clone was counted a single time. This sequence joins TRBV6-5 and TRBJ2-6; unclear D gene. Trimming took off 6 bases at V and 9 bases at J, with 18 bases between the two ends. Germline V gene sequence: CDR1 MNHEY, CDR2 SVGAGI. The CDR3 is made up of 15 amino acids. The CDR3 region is CASSPISSPINVLTF. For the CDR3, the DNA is TGTGCCAGCAGCCCCATAAGTAGCCCTATCAACGTCCTGACTTTC.

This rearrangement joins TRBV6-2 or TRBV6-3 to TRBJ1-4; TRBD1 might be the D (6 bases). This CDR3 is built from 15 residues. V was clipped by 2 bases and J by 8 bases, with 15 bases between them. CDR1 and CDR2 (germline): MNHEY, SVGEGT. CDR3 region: CASSYAGRGGEKLFF. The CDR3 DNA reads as TGTGCCAGCAGTTACGCGGGCAGGGGTGGCGAAAAACTGTTTTTT.

CDR3 DNA sequence: TGTGCAGCGGTGAGGGAGACAGGAGGACTGAACACTGAAGCTTTCTTT. Its translation: CAAVRETGGLNTEAFF. The rearrangement joins TRBV7-9 to TRBJ1-1, with D possibly being TRBD1 (6 bases). The CDR3 length is 16 residues. Germline CDR1 reads SEHNR; CDR2 reads FQNEAQ (reference sequence).

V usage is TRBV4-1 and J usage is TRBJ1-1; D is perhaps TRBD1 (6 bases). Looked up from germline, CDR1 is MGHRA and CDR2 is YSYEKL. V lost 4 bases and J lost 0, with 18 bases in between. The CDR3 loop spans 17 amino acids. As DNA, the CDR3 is TGCGCCAGCAGCCCTACCCTGGACAGACTGATGAACACTGAAGCTTTCTTT. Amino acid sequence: CASSPTLDRLMNTEAFF.

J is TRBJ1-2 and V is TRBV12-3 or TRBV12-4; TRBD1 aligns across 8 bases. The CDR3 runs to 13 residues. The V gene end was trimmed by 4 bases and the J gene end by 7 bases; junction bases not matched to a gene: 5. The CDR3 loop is CASSSSGTGGYTF. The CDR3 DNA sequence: TGTGCCAGCAGTTCCTCCGGGACAGGTGGCTACACCTTC.

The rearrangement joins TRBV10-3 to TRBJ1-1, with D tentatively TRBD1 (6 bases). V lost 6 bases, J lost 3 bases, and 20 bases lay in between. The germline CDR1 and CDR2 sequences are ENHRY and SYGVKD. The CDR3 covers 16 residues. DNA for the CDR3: TGTGCCATCAGCCCATTACAGGGCCCCGGTGACACTGAAGCTTTCTTT. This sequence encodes CAISPLQGPGDTEAFF.

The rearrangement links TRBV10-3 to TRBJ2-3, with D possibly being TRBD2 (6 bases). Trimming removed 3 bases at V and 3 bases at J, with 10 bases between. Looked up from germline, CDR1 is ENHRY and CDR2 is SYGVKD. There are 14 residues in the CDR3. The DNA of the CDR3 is TGTGCCATCAGTGACCCGGCGGGGACAGATACGCAGTATTTT. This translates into CAISDPAGTDTQYF.

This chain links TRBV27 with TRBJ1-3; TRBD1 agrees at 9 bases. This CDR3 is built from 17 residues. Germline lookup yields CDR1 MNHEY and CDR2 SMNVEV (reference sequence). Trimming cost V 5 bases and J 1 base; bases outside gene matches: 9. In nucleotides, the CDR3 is TGTGCCAGCAGTCCAACAGGGGGCCTCAGATCTGGAAACACCATATATTTT. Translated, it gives CASSPTGGLRSGNTIYF.

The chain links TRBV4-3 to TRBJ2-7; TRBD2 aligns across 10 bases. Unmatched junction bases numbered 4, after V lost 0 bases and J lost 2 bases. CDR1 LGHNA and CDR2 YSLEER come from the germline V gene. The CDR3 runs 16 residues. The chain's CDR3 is CASSQEPLAGAYEQYF. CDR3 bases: TGCGCCAGCAGCCAAGAACCCCTAGCGGGGGCCTACGAGCAGTACTTC.

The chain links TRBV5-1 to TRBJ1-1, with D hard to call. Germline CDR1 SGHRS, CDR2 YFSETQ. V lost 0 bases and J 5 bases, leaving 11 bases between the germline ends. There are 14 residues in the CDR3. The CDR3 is CASSLDMGSTEAFF. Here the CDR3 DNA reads TGCGCCAGCAGCTTGGACATGGGGAGTACTGAAGCTTTCTTT.

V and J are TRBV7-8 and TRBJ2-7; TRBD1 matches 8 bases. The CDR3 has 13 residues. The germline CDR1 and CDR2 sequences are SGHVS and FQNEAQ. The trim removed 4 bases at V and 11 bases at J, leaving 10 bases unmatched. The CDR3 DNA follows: TGTGCCAGCAGCTCCGAATCCCCAGGGGGCAAGTACTTC. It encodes CASSSESPGGKYF.

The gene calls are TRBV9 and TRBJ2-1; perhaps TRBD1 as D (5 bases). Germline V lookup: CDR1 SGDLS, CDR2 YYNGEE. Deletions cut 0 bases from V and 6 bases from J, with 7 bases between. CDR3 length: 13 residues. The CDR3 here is CASSVGGANEQFF. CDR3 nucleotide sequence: TGTGCCAGCAGCGTAGGTGGGGCCAATGAGCAGTTCTTC.

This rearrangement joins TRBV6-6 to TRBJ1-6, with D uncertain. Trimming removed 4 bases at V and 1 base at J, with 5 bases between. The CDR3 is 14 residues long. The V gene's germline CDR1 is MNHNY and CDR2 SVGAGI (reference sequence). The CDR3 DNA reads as TGTGCCAGCAGTTCTCGGTCCTATAATTCACCCCTCCACTTT. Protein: CASSSRSYNSPLHF.

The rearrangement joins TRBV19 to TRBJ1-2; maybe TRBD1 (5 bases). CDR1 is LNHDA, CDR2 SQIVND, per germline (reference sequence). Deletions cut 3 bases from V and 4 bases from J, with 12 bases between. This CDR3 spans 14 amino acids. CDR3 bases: TGTGCCAGTAGTATGAGAGCGGGGGGCTATGGCTACACCTTC. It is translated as CASSMRAGGYGYTF.

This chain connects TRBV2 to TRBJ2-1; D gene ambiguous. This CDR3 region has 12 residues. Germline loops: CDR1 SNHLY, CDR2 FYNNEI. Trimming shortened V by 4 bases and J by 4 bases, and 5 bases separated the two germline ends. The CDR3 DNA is TGTGCCAGCAGTGGTTCATACAATGAGCAGTTCTTC. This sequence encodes CASSGSYNEQFF.

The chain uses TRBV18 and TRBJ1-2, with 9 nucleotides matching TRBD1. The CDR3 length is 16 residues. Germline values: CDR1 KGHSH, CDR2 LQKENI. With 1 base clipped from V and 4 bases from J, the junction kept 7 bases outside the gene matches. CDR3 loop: CASSPQRQGDTYGYTF. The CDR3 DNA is TGTGCCAGCTCACCACAGCGACAGGGGGATACCTATGGCTACACCTTC.

This CDR3 is CASSQANGGPYEQYF. In nucleotides, the CDR3 is TGTGCCAGCAGCCAGGCCAACGGGGGACCCTACGAGCAGTACTTC. This chain connects TRBV3-1 (or the pseudogene TRBV3-2) to TRBJ2-7, with D possibly being TRBD2 (6 bases). The length of the CDR3 is 15 residues. CDR1 LGHDT and CDR2 YNNKEL come from the germline V gene (reference sequence). Trimming stripped 3 bases from V and 2 bases from J, with 14 bases between.

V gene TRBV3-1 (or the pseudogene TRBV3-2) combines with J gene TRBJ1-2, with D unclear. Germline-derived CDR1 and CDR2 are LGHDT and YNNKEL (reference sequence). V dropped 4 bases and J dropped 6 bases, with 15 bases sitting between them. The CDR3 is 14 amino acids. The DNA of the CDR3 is TGTGCCAGCAGCCCCGGTCCGGGGTCGAATGGCTACACCTTC. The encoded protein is CASSPGPGSNGYTF.

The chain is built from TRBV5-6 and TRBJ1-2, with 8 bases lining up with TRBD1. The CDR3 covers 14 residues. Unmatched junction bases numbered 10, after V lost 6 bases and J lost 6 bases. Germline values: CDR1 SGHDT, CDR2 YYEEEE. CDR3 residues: CASNKRDRPHGYTF. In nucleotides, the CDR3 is TGTGCCAGCAACAAGAGGGACAGGCCTCATGGCTACACCTTC.

CDR3 in DNA: TGTGCCAGCAGCTTAGGTCGGGGGGGCCGATCAGATACGCAGTATTTT. This translates into CASSLGRGGRSDTQYF. The chain is built from TRBV11-1 and TRBJ2-3; the match to TRBD2 covers 8 bases. Germline values: CDR1 SGHAT, CDR2 FQDESV (reference sequence). The V segment lost 1 base and the J segment 4 bases; nucleotides outside the gene matches: 7. The CDR3 loop spans 16 amino acids.

The CDR3 region has the DNA TGTGCCAGTAGTATCCACAGGGGTAGGAACGAGCAGTACTTC. This encodes CASSIHRGRNEQYF. The chain combines TRBV19 with TRBJ2-7, with TRBD1 matching 7 bases. Germline CDR1 is LNHDA and CDR2 is SQIVND (reference sequence). V gave up 3 bases and J gave up 5 bases; unmatched junction bases: 7. The CDR3 has 14 amino acids. Together with reference TRBV19 and TRBJ2-7, the CDR3 gives the full variable domain: DGGITQSPKYLFRKEGQNVTLSCEQNLNHDAMYWYRQDPGQGLRLIYYSQIVNDFQKGDIAEGYSVSREKKESFPLTVTSAQKNPTAFYLCASSIHRGRNEQYFGPGTRLTVT.

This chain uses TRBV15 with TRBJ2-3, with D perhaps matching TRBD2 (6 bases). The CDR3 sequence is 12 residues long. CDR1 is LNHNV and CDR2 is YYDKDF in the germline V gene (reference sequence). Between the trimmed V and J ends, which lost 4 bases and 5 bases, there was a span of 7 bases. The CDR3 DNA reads TGTGCCACCAGCACCGGGGGAGATACGCAGTATTTT. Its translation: CATSTGGDTQYF. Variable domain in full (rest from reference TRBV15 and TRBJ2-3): DAMVIQNPRYQVTQFGKPVTLSCSQTLNHNVMYWYQQKSSQAPKLLFHYYDKDFNNEADTPDNFQSRRPNTSFCFLDIRSPGLGDTAMYLCATSTGGDTQYFGPGTRLTVL.

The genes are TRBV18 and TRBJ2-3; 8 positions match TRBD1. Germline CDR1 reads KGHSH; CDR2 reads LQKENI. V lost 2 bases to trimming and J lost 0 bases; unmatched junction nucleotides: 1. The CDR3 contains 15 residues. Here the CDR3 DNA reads TGTGCCAGCTCACCATGGACAGGGAGCACAGATACGCAGTATTTT. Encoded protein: CASSPWTGSTDTQYF. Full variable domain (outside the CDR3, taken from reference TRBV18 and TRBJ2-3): NAGVMQNPRHLVRRRGQEARLRCSPMKGHSHVYWYRQLPEEGLKFMVYLQKENIIDESGMPKERFSAEFPKEGPSILRIQQVVRGDSAAYFCASSPWTGSTDTQYFGPGTRLTVL.

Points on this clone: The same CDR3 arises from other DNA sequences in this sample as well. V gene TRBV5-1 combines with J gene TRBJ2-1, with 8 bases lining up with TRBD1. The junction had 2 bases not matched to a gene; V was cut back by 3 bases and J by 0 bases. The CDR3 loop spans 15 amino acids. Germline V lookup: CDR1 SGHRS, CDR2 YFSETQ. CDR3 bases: TGCGCCAGCAGCTCTACAGGGGGCTCCTACAATGAGCAGTTCTTC. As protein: CASSSTGGSYNEQFF.